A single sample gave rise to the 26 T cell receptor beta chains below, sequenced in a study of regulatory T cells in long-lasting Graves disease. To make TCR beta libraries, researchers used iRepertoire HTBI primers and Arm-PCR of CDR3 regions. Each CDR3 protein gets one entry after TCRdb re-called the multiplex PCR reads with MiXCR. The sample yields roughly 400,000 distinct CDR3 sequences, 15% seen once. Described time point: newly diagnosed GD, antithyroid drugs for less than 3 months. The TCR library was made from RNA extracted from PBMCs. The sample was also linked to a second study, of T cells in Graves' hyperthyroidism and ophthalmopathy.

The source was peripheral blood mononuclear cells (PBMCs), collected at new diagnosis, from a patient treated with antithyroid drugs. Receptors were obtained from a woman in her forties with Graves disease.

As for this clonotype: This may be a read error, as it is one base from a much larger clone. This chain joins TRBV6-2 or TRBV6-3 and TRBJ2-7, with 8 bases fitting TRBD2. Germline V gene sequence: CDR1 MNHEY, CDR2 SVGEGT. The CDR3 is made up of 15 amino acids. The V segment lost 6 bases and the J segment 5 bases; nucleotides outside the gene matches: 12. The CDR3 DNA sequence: TGTGCCAGCAGGATGAACGGGAGGGCCCAGGACGAGCAGTACTTC. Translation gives CASRMNGRAQDEQYF.

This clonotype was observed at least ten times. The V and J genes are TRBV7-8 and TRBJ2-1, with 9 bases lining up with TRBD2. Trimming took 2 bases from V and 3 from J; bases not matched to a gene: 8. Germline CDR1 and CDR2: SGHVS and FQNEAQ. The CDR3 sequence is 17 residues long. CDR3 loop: CASSLSGGSQLYNEQFF. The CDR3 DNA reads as TGTGCCAGCAGCTTAAGCGGGGGGTCTCAACTCTACAATGAGCAGTTCTTC.

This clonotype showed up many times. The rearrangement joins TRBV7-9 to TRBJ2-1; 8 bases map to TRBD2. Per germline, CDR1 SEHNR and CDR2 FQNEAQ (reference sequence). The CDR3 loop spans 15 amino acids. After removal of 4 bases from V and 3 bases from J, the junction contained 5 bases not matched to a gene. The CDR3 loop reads CASSWTGGDYNEQFF. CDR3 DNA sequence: TGTGCCAGCAGCTGGACGGGGGGGGACTACAATGAGCAGTTCTTC.

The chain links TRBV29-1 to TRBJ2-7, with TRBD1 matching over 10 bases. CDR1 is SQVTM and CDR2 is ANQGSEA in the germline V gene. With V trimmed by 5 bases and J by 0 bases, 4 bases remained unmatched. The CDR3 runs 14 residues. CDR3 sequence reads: CSVIWDRGSYEQYF. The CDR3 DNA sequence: TGCAGCGTTATATGGGACAGGGGCTCCTACGAGCAGTACTTC.

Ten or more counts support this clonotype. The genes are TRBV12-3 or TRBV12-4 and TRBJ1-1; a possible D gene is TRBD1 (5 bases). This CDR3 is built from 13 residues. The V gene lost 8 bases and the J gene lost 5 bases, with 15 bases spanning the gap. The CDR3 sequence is CASSGLMRTEAFF. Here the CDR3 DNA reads TGTGCCAGCTCGGGACTAATGAGGACTGAAGCTTTCTTT.

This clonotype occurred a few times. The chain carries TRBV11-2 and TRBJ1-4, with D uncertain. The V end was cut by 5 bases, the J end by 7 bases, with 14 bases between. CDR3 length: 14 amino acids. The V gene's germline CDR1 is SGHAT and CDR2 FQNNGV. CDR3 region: CASSREDGGEKLFF. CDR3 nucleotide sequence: TGTGCCAGCAGCAGGGAAGATGGCGGTGAAAAACTGTTTTTT.

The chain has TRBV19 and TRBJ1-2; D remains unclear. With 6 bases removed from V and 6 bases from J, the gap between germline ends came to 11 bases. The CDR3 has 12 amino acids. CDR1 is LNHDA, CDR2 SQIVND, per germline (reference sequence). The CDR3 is CASRSGGDGYTF. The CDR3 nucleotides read TGTGCCAGTAGATCCGGCGGCGATGGCTACACCTTC.

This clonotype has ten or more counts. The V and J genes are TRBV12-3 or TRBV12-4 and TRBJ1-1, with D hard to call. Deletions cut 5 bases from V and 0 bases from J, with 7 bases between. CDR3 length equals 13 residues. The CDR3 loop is CASSHYLNTEAFF. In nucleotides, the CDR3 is TGTGCCAGCAGTCACTATTTGAACACTGAAGCTTTCTTT.

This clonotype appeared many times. CDR3: CASSPSPTVNTGELFF. The CDR3 region has the DNA TGTGCCAGCAGTCCCAGCCCGACAGTGAACACCGGGGAGCTGTTTTTT. The chain recombines TRBV27 with TRBJ2-2; D is possibly TRBD1 (5 bases). V was shortened by 5 bases and J by 1 base, with 14 bases between the two germline ends. Germline assignment: CDR1 MNHEY and CDR2 SMNVEV (reference sequence). The CDR3 runs to 16 residues.

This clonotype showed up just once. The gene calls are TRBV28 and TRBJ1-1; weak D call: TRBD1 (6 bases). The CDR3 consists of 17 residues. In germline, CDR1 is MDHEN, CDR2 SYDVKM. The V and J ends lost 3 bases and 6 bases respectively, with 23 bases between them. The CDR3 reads CASSFKRGTREVPEAFF. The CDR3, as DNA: TGTGCCAGCAGTTTTAAGCGAGGGACACGGGAGGTTCCTGAAGCTTTCTTT.

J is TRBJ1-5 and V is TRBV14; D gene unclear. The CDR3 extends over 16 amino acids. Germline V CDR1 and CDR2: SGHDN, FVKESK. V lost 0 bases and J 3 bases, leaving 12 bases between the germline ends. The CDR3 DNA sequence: TGTGCCAGCAGCCAAGACGGGAGAGGTGACAATCAGCCCCAGCATTTT. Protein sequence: CASSQDGRGDNQPQHF.

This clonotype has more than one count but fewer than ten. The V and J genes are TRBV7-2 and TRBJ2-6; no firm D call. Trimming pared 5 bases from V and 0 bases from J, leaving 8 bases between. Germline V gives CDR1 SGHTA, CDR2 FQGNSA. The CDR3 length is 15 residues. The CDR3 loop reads CASSLYFSGANVLTF. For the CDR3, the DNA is TGTGCCAGCAGCCTCTACTTCTCTGGGGCCAACGTCCTGACTTTC.

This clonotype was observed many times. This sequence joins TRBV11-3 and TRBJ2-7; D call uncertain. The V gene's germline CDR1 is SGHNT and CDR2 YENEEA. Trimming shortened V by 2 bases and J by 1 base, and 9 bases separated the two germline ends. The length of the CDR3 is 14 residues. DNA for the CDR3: TGTGCCAGCAGCTTATCCCCAACATCCTACGAGCAGTACTTC. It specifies CASSLSPTSYEQYF.

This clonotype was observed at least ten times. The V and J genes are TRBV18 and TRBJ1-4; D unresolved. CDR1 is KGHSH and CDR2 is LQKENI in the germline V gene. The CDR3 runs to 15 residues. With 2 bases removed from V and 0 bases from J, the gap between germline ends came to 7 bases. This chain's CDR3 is CASSPTRATNEKLFF. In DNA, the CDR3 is TGTGCCAGCTCACCAACCCGGGCAACTAATGAAAAACTGTTTTTT.

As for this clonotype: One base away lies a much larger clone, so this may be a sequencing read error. The CDR3, as DNA: TGTGCCAGCAGTGTCAACTGGGGGGTGGGGCAGCCCCAGCATTTT. It translates to CASSVNWGVGQPQHF. V usage is TRBV6-2 or TRBV6-3 and J usage is TRBJ1-5, with D possibly being TRBD1 (5 bases). Per germline, CDR1 MNHEY and CDR2 SVGEGT. The V gene lost 5 bases and the J gene lost 7 bases, with 18 bases spanning the gap. The CDR3 contains 15 residues.

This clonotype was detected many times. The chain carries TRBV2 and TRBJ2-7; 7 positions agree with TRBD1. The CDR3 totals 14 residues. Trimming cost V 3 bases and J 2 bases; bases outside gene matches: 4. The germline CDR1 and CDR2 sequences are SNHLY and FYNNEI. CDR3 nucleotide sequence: TGTGCCAGCAGTGAGGACAGGATAACCTACGAGCAGTACTTC. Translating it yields CASSEDRITYEQYF.

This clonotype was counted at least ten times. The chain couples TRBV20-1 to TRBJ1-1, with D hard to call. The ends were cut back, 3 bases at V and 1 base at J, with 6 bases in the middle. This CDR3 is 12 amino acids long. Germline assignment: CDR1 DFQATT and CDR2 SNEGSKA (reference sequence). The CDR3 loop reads CSASRPNTEAFF. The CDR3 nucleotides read TGCAGTGCTAGTCGCCCGAACACTGAAGCTTTCTTT.

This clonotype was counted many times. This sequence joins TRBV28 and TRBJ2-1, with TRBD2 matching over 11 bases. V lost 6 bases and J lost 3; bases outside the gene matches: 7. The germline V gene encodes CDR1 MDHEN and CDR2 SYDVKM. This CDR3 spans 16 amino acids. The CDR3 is CASRRPGLAVYNEQFF. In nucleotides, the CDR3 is TGTGCCAGCAGACGACCGGGACTAGCGGTCTACAATGAGCAGTTCTTC.

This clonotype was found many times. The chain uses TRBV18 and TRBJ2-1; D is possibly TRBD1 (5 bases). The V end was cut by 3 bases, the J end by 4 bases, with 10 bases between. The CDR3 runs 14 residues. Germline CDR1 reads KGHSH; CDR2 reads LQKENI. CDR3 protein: CASSPTTGYNEQFF. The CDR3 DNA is TGTGCCAGCTCACCCACAACAGGATACAATGAGCAGTTCTTC.

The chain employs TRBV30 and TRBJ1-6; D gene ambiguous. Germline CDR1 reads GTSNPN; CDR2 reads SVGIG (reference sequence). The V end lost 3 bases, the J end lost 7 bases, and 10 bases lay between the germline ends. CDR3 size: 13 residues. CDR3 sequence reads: CAWSPKGNSPLHF. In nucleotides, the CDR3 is TGTGCCTGGAGCCCGAAAGGGAATTCACCCCTCCACTTT.

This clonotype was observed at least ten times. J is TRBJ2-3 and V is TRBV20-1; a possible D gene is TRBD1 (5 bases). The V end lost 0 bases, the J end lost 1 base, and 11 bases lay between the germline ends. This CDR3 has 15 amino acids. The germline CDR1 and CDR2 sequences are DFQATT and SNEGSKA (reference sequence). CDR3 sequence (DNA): TGCAGTGCTAGAGATAGGGGTGAGGGCACAGATACGCAGTATTTT. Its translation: CSARDRGEGTDTQYF.

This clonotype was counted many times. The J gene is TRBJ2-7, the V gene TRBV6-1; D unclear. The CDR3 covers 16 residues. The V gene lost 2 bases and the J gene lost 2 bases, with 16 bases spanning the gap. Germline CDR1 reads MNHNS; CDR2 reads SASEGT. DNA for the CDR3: TGTGCCAGCAGTGAATTGGCCCAGGCGAGAGCCTACGAGCAGTACTTC. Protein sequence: CASSELAQARAYEQYF.

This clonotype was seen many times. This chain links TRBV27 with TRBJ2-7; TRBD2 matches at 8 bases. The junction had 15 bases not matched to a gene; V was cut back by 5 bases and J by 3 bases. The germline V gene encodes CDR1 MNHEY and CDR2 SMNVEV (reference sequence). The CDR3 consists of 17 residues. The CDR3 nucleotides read TGTGCCAGCAGTGGTCGACTGGTCGGGAGGGGTAACTACGAGCAGTACTTC. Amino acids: CASSGRLVGRGNYEQYF.

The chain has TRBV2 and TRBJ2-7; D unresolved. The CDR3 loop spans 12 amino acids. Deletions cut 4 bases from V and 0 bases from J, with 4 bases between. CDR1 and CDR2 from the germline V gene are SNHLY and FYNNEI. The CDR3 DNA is TGTGCCAGCAGTGGAAACTCCTACGAGCAGTACGTC. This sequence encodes CASSGNSYEQYV.

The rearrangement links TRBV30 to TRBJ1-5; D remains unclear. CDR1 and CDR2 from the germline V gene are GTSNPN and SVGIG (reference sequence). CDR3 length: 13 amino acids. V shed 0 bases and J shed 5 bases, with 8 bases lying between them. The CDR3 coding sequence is TGTGCCTGGAGTGTAAGAGCGGATCAGCCCCAGCATTTT. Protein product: CAWSVRADQPQHF.

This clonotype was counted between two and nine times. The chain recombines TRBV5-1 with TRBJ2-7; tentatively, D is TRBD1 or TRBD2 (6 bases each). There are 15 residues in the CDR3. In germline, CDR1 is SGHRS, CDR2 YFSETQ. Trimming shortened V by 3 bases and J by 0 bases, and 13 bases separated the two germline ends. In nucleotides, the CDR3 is TGCGCCAGCAGCTCCCGGGGGCTTCCCTCCTACGAGCAGTACTTC. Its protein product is CASSSRGLPSYEQYF.